This TCR beta chain originates from a study of OX40 agonist ivuxolimab in advanced cancers. In the study overall: Ivuxolimab, which targeted the costimulatory receptor OX40 (CD134), was an agonistic, fully human IgG2 monoclonal antibody. Intravenous ivuxolimab was administered to patients every 2 weeks at six dose levels: 0.01, 0.1, 0.3, 1.5, 3 and 10 mg/kg. Among the roughly 54 dose-escalation patients, some 19 had hepatocellular carcinoma, around 15 melanoma, 9 renal cell carcinoma and 9 head and neck cancer. The dose-escalation cohort was around 84% male with a mean age of about 58 years, ranging from roughly 23 to 90. Prior anti-PD-1, anti-PD-L1 or anti-CTLA-4 therapy was permitted, and checkpoint inhibitors had been received by 40% to 50% of dose-escalation patients. Partial responses occurred in three dose-escalation patients, of whom one had hepatocellular carcinoma and two had cutaneous melanoma. Peripheral TCRbeta sequencing aimed to test whether ivuxolimab altered TCR sequence diversity and caused clonal T-cell expansion. The paper reports the monotherapy dose-escalation portion (N = 52 patients) of the phase I ivuxolimab trial. The research as a whole found: Which antigens the clonally expanded peripheral T cells were specific for was not determined. In partial responders in the 0.1-3.0 mg/kg groups, normalized peripheral clonal expansion was found to be among the lowest, especially among CD8+ T cells. At doses of 0.1 to 3.0 mg/kg, clonal expansion of both CD4+ and CD8+ T cells in blood was seen between baseline and week 6. After ivuxolimab, more expanded clones were found on average in CD8+ T cells than in CD4+ T cells. Low levels of normalized T-cell clonal expansion were also seen in some nonresponding patients.

V was cut back by 2 bases and J by 8 bases, leaving a gap of 15 bases between them. Taken from the germline V gene, the CDR1 and CDR2 loops are MNHNS and SASEGT. Including the terminal cysteine and phenylalanine, the CDR3 comprises 14 residues. Here the CDR3 DNA is all that survives: 42 bases in frame from base 1. With respect to this clone: It has no known antigen specificity. Per-base qualities were not stored, and no clone one base away is much larger.

Genomic DNA was isolated from the sorted cells so that the TCRbeta CDR3 region could be sequenced. The immunoSEQ Assay was used to sequence the TCRbeta CDR3 regions. TCRdb's version of the immuneACCESS table is confined to in-frame rearrangements and falls short of the full clone set. An unresolved V gene accounts for under half of the shortfall where checked; the remainder is of unknown origin. Here the sample has about 67,000 clones; 90% to 95% occur a single time. The top ten clones comprise about 0.3% of the sample. The trial excluded patients who had a history of autoimmune disease or were on systemic immunosuppression. Peripheral blood for TCR sequencing was drawn from every dose cohort at baseline, at cycle 4 day 1 and at cycle 7 day 1. Samples came from an open-label, multicenter, first-in-human phase I dose-escalation trial of ivuxolimab. The trial enrolled adults with locally advanced or metastatic head and neck squamous cell, hepatocellular, melanoma or renal cell carcinoma. Before TCR sequencing, CD4+ T cells and CD8+ T cells were sorted from peripheral blood as separate populations.

Sequencing used CD4+ or CD8+ T cells sorted from blood, obtained in a trial of the OX40 agonist ivuxolimab. This TCR was recovered from an adult with an advanced solid tumor such as melanoma, head and neck, liver or kidney cancer. The chain is made from TRBV6-1 and TRBJ1-1, with no confident D gene call. The bases are TGTGCCAGCAGTGAAAGAGCCGGGCCAAGAGAAGCTTTCTTT. This codes for CASSERAGPREAFF.